Presented here are 32 T cell receptor beta chains from one specimen sequenced in a study of blood T cell repertoires in COVID-19. Produced via immunoSEQ multiplex PCR; TCRdb's table is partial and in-frame only. The data hold 95,000 to 150,000 clones, with 65% to 90% observed a single time. Sequenced material: peripheral blood. The origin of the receptors is a man aged 80 or over with acute or convalescent COVID-19.

This chain connects TRBV19 to TRBJ1-3, with D possibly matching TRBD1 (5 bases). From germline, CDR1 is LNHDA and CDR2 SQIVND (reference sequence). The V gene lost 2 bases and the J gene lost 0 bases, with 11 bases spanning the gap. The CDR3 contains 16 residues. For the CDR3, the DNA is TGTGCCAGTAGTATAAGGGGCCCGCGCTCTGGAAACACCATATATTTT. Amino acid sequence: CASSIRGPRSGNTIYF.

The chain uses TRBV6-2 or TRBV6-3 and TRBJ2-6; D may be TRBD1 (5 bases). CDR3 size: 16 residues. Looked up from germline, CDR1 is MNHEY and CDR2 is SVGEGT. V dropped 4 bases and J dropped 1 base, with 11 bases sitting between them. The CDR3 DNA is TGTGCCAGCAGTTCCACAGGATTGTCTGGGGCCAACGTCCTGACTTTC. Translating gives CASSSTGLSGANVLTF.

This chain links TRBV14 with TRBJ2-7; 8 bases agree with TRBD1. CDR1 and CDR2 (germline): SGHDN, FVKESK. The J segment lost 0 bases and the V segment lost 1 base, leaving 5 bases of the junction unmatched. The CDR3 length is 16 residues. The CDR3 nucleotides are TGTGCCAGCAGCCAAGGTGGGGACAGGAGCTCCTACGAGCAGTACTTC. Protein sequence: CASSQGGDRSSYEQYF.

The genes are TRBV9 and TRBJ1-1; unclear D gene. This CDR3 contains 13 residues. From germline, CDR1 is SGDLS and CDR2 YYNGEE. V was trimmed by 0 bases and J by 8 bases, leaving 11 bases between them. The CDR3 is CASSVALGSEAFF. The CDR3 region has the DNA TGTGCCAGCAGCGTAGCTCTGGGTAGCGAAGCTTTCTTT.

This chain joins TRBV11-1 and TRBJ1-1; D remains unclear. This CDR3 spans 13 amino acids. CDR1 and CDR2 (germline): SGHAT, FQDESV (reference sequence). Trimming left V 2 bases short and J 0 bases short, with 4 bases between. CDR3 amino acids: CASSLPVNTEAFF. The CDR3 bases are TGTGCCAGCAGCTTACCAGTGAACACTGAAGCTTTCTTT.

The chain couples TRBV10-3 to TRBJ1-3, with a tentative D call TRBD1 (6 bases). CDR3 length equals 13 residues. Germline assignment: CDR1 ENHRY and CDR2 SYGVKD. V was trimmed by 10 bases and J by 3 bases, leaving 13 bases between them. This CDR3 is CATLTGNGNTIYF. The CDR3 DNA sequence: TGTGCCACCTTAACAGGGAATGGAAACACCATATATTTT.

In this sample, this clone turned up once. The gene calls are TRBV24-1 and TRBJ1-5; TRBD1 aligns across 7 bases. V lost 3 bases to trimming and J lost 7 bases; unmatched junction nucleotides: 5. From germline, CDR1 is KGHDR and CDR2 SFDVKD. This CDR3 is 14 amino acids long. The DNA of the CDR3 is TGTGCCACCAGTGATGCGGGACAGTACCAGCCCCAGCATTTT. It translates to CATSDAGQYQPQHF.

This chain uses TRBV6-5 with TRBJ1-3; D is unclear. V lost 6 bases and J lost 8, with 17 bases in between. Germline V gives CDR1 MNHEY, CDR2 SVGAGI. The length of the CDR3 is 14 residues. CDR3 bases: TGTGCCAGCAGGACGGGAGATATTGGGGACACCATATATTTT. Translated: CASRTGDIGDTIYF.

V is TRBV5-1 and J is TRBJ2-3, with D tentatively TRBD1 (5 bases). CDR1 is SGHRS, CDR2 YFSETQ, per germline. The CDR3 runs to 14 residues. V was shortened by 0 bases and J by 6 bases, with 11 bases between the two germline ends. The CDR3, as DNA: TGCGCCAGCAGCTTGGGCAGGGATGGGGATACGCAGTATTTT. It encodes CASSLGRDGDTQYF. The variable domain in full, completed from reference TRBV5-1 and TRBJ2-3, reads KAGVTQTPRYLIKTRGQQVTLSCSPISGHRSVSWYQQTPGQGLQFLFEYFSETQRNKGNFPGRFSGRQFSNSRSEMNVSTLELGDSALYLCASSLGRDGDTQYFGPGTRLTVL.

The chain joins TRBV10-3 to TRBJ1-2; 11 nucleotides align to TRBD1. The CDR3 sequence is 17 residues long. CDR1 ENHRY and CDR2 SYGVKD come from the germline V gene. Trimming at V came to 5 bases and at J to 0 bases, leaving 8 bases not matched to a gene. The CDR3 spells CAISLRDRGSANYGYTF. Here the CDR3 DNA reads TGTGCCATCAGTCTCCGGGACAGGGGGTCGGCTAACTATGGCTACACCTTC.

The chain uses TRBV14 and TRBJ2-3, with 12 bases that match TRBD1. This CDR3 has 17 residues. CDR1 is SGHDN and CDR2 is FVKESK in the germline V gene. J lost 5 bases, V lost 3 bases, and 9 bases had no gene match. CDR3 sequence: CASSHDRDRGRKDTQYF. The CDR3 DNA follows: TGTGCCAGCAGCCATGACCGGGACAGGGGGCGTAAAGATACGCAGTATTTT. Together with reference TRBV14 and TRBJ2-3, the CDR3 gives the full variable domain: EAGVTQFPSHSVIEKGQTVTLRCDPISGHDNLYWYRRVMGKEIKFLLHFVKESKQDESGMPNNRFLAERTGGTYSTLKVQPAELEDSGVYFCASSHDRDRGRKDTQYFGPGTRLTVL.

The J gene is TRBJ1-1, the V gene TRBV3-1 (or the pseudogene TRBV3-2), with 11 bases aligning to TRBD1. In germline, CDR1 is LGHDT, CDR2 YNNKEL (reference sequence). V shed 0 bases and J 6 bases; nucleotides not matched to a gene: 6. The CDR3 length is 16 residues. CDR3 in amino acids: CASSQDFGQGAAEAFF. The CDR3 DNA sequence: TGTGCCAGCAGCCAAGATTTTGGACAGGGGGCCGCTGAAGCTTTCTTT.

This chain joins TRBV19 and TRBJ2-7, with D perhaps TRBD1 (6 bases). The ends were cut back, 0 bases at V and 4 bases at J, with 13 bases in the middle. The germline CDR1 and CDR2 sequences are LNHDA and SQIVND (reference sequence). CDR3 length equals 15 residues. CDR3 in DNA: TGTGCCAGTAGTATAGACGGGACGGACAGATACGAGCAGTACTTC. This translates into CASSIDGTDRYEQYF.

The rearrangement joins TRBV5-4 to TRBJ2-1, with 8 bases lining up with TRBD2. CDR1 is SGHNT and CDR2 is YYREEE in the germline V gene (reference sequence). With 4 bases clipped from V and 8 bases from J, the junction kept 5 bases outside the gene matches. The CDR3 is 13 amino acids. The CDR3 DNA reads TGTGCCAGCAGCGGGACTAGTATCGATGAGCAGTTCTTC. Translating gives CASSGTSIDEQFF. The whole variable domain, remainder taken from reference TRBV5-4 and TRBJ2-1, is ETGVTQSPTHLIKTRGQQVTLRCSSQSGHNTVSWYQQALGQGPQFIFQYYREEENGRGNFPPRFSGLQFPNYSSELNVNALELDDSALYLCASSGTSIDEQFFGPGTRLTVL.

V and J are TRBV7-6 and TRBJ1-2, with TRBD1 as a possible D gene (5 bases). Germline values: CDR1 SGHVS, CDR2 FNYEAQ. V lost 2 bases, J lost 6 bases, and 10 bases lay in between. CDR3 length: 13 amino acids. This CDR3 reads CASSLSGINGYTF. As DNA, the CDR3 is TGTGCCAGCAGCTTATCAGGGATTAATGGCTACACCTTC.

The count of this clone is one. This chain joins TRBV28 and TRBJ1-2; D is uncertain. Germline loops: CDR1 MDHEN, CDR2 SYDVKM. With 4 bases removed from V and 8 bases from J, the gap between germline ends came to 11 bases. The CDR3 is 12 residues long. The CDR3 coding sequence is TGTGCCAGCAGTTCGACGGGTTGGGGCTACACCTTC. Encoded protein: CASSSTGWGYTF.

This chain links TRBV27 with TRBJ2-7, with 12 positions matching TRBD2. The CDR3 sequence is 15 residues long. Germline V gives CDR1 MNHEY, CDR2 SMNVEV (reference sequence). V shed 8 bases, J shed 3 bases, and the junction held 8 bases outside the gene matches. Written as DNA, the CDR3 is TGTGCCAGCGGAACGACTAGCGGGAGAGGCTACGAGCAGTACTTC. It yields the protein CASGTTSGRGYEQYF.

This sequence joins TRBV5-4 and TRBJ1-2; TRBD1 might be the D (6 bases). Germline V gene lookup returns CDR1 SGHNT and CDR2 YYREEE (reference sequence). Trimming left V 4 bases short and J 2 bases short, with 15 bases between. The CDR3 length is 15 residues. The CDR3 loop is CASSPPGGANYGYTF. In nucleotides, the CDR3 is TGTGCCAGCAGCCCCCCGGGGGGGGCAAACTATGGCTACACCTTC.

The V call is TRBV7-2, the J call TRBJ2-7; 7 nucleotides agree with TRBD2. V was pared by 5 bases and J by 7 bases, with 8 bases of the junction left unmatched. The germline V gene encodes CDR1 SGHTA and CDR2 FQGNSA. This CDR3 has 13 residues. CDR3 nucleotide sequence: TGTGCCAGCAGCCCTGACTGGCGGGGGGAGCAGTACTTC. Encoded protein: CASSPDWRGEQYF.

The V and J genes are TRBV5-1 and TRBJ2-3; tentative D call: TRBD2 (5 bases). The CDR3 covers 16 residues. The germline V gene has CDR1 SGHRS and CDR2 YFSETQ. Trimming pared 0 bases from V and 0 bases from J, leaving 11 bases between. CDR3 in DNA: TGCGCCAGCAGCTTGGGAAGGGAGACTAGCACAGATACGCAGTATTTT. This translates into CASSLGRETSTDTQYF. The full variable domain, completed using reference TRBV5-1 and TRBJ2-3, is KAGVTQTPRYLIKTRGQQVTLSCSPISGHRSVSWYQQTPGQGLQFLFEYFSETQRNKGNFPGRFSGRQFSNSRSEMNVSTLELGDSALYLCASSLGRETSTDTQYFGPGTRLTVL.

The rearrangement uses TRBV7-9 and TRBJ2-7; a weak D match, TRBD2 (6 bases). The CDR3 covers 15 residues. V was pared by 1 base and J by 1 base, with 11 bases between. Germline V gene lookup returns CDR1 SEHNR and CDR2 FQNEAQ (reference sequence). The CDR3 nucleotides read TGTGCCAGCAGCTTAGAGACTAGGGGTTCCTACGAGCAGTACTTC. Translation: CASSLETRGSYEQYF. The variable domain in full, completed from reference TRBV7-9 and TRBJ2-7, reads DTGVSQNPRHKITKRGQNVTFRCDPISEHNRLYWYRQTLGQGPEFLTYFQNEAQLEKSRLLSDRFSAERPKGSFSTLEIQRTEQGDSAMYLCASSLETRGSYEQYFGPGTRLTVT.

The rearrangement links TRBV10-3 to TRBJ1-4; possible D gene TRBD1, 6 bases. The germline gives CDR1 ENHRY, CDR2 SYGVKD. V lost 3 bases, J lost 7 bases, and 12 bases lay in between. This CDR3 has 14 residues. In DNA form, the CDR3 reads TGTGCCATCAGTGAACAGGGACGGGGTGAAAAACTGTTTTTT. Residues: CAISEQGRGEKLFF.

The J gene is TRBJ2-5, the V gene TRBV9; 15 positions agree with TRBD2. The V gene's germline CDR1 is SGDLS and CDR2 YYNGEE. The ends lost 3 bases at V and 0 bases at J; junction bases unmatched: 6. The CDR3 sequence is 18 residues long. The CDR3, as DNA: TGTGCCAGCAGCGCCGGACTAGCGGGAGGGGGGTACCAAGAGACCCAGTACTTC. Protein: CASSAGLAGGGYQETQYF.

The rearrangement links TRBV20-1 to TRBJ2-7; 8 positions agree with TRBD1. The germline V gene encodes CDR1 DFQATT and CDR2 SNEGSKA (reference sequence). V lost 3 bases to trimming and J lost 2 bases; unmatched junction nucleotides: 9. The CDR3 is 15 residues long. Here the CDR3 DNA reads TGCAGTGCTAGTCGCGCAGGGGGCTTCGCCTACGAGCAGTACTTC. Residues: CSASRAGGFAYEQYF.

CDR3 amino acids: CASSYTGTANTEAFF. The CDR3 nucleotides read TGTGCCAGCAGCTATACCGGGACAGCAAACACTGAAGCTTTCTTT. The chain joins TRBV3-1 (or the pseudogene TRBV3-2) to TRBJ1-1; 7 nucleotides match TRBD1. Germline CDR1 is LGHDT and CDR2 is YNNKEL (reference sequence). The junction had 8 bases not matched to a gene; V was cut back by 5 bases and J by 2 bases. This CDR3 contains 15 residues.

V gene TRBV10-3 combines with J gene TRBJ2-2, with D maybe TRBD2 (6 bases). V was pared by 4 bases and J by 3 bases, with 21 bases between. This CDR3 contains 18 residues. Germline assignment: CDR1 ENHRY and CDR2 SYGVKD. CDR3 coding DNA: TGTGCCATCAGTGTAGGGTTCTTAGGAGGGATGGACACCGGGGAGCTGTTTTTT. Protein sequence: CAISVGFLGGMDTGELFF.

CDR3 sequence reads: CASSPSPGFGQPQHF. CDR3 DNA sequence: TGTGCCAGTAGTCCCAGCCCAGGTTTCGGTCAGCCCCAGCATTTT. The V gene is TRBV19, the J gene TRBJ1-5; D remains unclear. The CDR3 is 15 residues long. Germline V gene data show CDR1 as LNHDA and CDR2 as SQIVND (reference sequence). V was cut by 5 bases and J by 6 bases, with 17 bases left in between.

The rearrangement joins TRBV19 to TRBJ2-7; 10 bases line up with TRBD1. The junction had 5 bases not matched to a gene; V was cut back by 6 bases and J by 0 bases. CDR1 is LNHDA, CDR2 SQIVND, per germline (reference sequence). The CDR3 sequence is 15 residues long. CDR3: CASSTTGGLSYEQYF. The CDR3 DNA follows: TGTGCCAGTAGCACGACAGGGGGCCTCTCCTACGAGCAGTACTTC.

V usage is TRBV19 and J usage is TRBJ2-7, with 8 bases lining up with TRBD1. Trimming took 5 bases from V and 3 from J; bases not matched to a gene: 9. The CDR3 length is 15 residues. Germline assignment: CDR1 LNHDA and CDR2 SQIVND (reference sequence). The CDR3 region is CASSSQIGQGYEQYF. For the CDR3, the DNA is TGTGCCAGTAGTTCACAAATCGGACAGGGCTACGAGCAGTACTTC.

The J gene is TRBJ2-1, the V gene TRBV6-2 or TRBV6-3; TRBD2 is a possible D gene (5 bases). V lost 4 bases to trimming and J lost 1 base, with 17 bases between them. The germline CDR1 and CDR2 sequences are MNHEY and SVGEGT. The CDR3 runs to 17 residues. Here the CDR3 DNA reads TGTGCCAGCAGTTCGCCCCGCGCGGGCCGGTCCTACAATGAGCAGTTCTTC. Its translation is CASSSPRAGRSYNEQFF.

The chain joins TRBV5-1 to TRBJ1-1; D unclear. V lost 0 bases and J 0 bases, leaving 9 bases between the germline ends. Germline CDR1 and CDR2: SGHRS and YFSETQ. The CDR3 consists of 15 residues. In nucleotides, the CDR3 is TGCGCCAGCAGCTTGGAGGCAGACATGAACACTGAAGCTTTCTTT. This encodes CASSLEADMNTEAFF.

This clone appeared once. As DNA, the CDR3 is TGTGCCAGCAGCGCGGAAATACTGGGGGGTGAAAAACTGTTTTTT. Amino acids: CASSAEILGGEKLFF. The chain uses TRBV7-2 and TRBJ1-4, with a weak D call TRBD1 (5 bases). V lost 5 bases and J lost 7, with 17 bases in between. CDR3 size: 15 residues. The germline V gene encodes CDR1 SGHTA and CDR2 FQGNSA.